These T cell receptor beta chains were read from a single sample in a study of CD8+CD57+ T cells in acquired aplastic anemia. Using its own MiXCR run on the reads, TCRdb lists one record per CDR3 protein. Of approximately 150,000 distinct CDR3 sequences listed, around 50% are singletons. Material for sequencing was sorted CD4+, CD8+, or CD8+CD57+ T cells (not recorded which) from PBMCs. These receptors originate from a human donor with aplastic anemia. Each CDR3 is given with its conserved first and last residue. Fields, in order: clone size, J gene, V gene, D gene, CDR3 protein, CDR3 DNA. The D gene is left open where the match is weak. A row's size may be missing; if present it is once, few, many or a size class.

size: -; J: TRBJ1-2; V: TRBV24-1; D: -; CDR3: CATSDSGVFYGYTF; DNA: TGTGCCACCAGTGATTCCGGAGTCTTCTATGGCTACACCTTC
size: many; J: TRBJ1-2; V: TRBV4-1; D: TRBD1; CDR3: CASRHLGTGALDGYTF; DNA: TGCGCCAGCAGGCACCTCGGGACAGGCGCCTTAGATGGCTACACCTTC
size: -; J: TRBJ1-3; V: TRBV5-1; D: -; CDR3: CASNLALSGNTIYF; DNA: TGCGCCAGCAACTTGGCTCTCTCTGGAAACACCATATATTTT
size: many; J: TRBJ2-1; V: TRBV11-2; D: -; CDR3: CASSLVSTQVYNEQFF; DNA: TGTGCCAGCAGCTTAGTATCTACACAGGTCTACAATGAGCAGTTCTTC
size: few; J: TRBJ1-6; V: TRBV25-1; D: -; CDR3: CASSPVQGAFSPLHF; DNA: TGTGCCAGCAGCCCCGTACAGGGAGCATTTTCACCCCTCCACTTT
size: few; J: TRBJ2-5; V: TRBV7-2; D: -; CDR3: CASSLRPSETQYF; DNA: TGTGCCAGCAGTCTAAGACCCAGCGAGACCCAGTACTTC
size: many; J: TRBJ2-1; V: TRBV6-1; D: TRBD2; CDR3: CASVSGGTDNEQFF; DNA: TGTGCCAGCGTTAGCGGGGGGACCGACAATGAGCAGTTCTTC
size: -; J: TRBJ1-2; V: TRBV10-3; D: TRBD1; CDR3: CAISHSPGQMDGYTF; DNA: TGTGCCATCAGCCACTCACCGGGACAGATGGATGGCTACACCTTC
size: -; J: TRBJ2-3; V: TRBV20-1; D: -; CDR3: CSAELAATSTDTQYF; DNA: TGCAGTGCGGAATTAGCGGCCACTAGCACAGATACGCAGTATTTT
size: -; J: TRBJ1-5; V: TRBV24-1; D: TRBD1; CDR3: CATSDDRADQPQHF; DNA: TGTGCCACCAGTGACGACAGGGCAGATCAGCCCCAGCATTTT
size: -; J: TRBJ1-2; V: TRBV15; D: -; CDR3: CATSRGANYGYTF; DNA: TGTGCCACCAGCAGAGGAGCTAACTATGGCTACACCTTC
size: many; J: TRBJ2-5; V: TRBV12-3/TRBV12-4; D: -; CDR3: CASSRRGGETQYF; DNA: TGTGCCAGCAGCCGCAGGGGGGGGGAGACCCAGTACTTC
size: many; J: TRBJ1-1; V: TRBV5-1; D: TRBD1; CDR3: CASSLETGRFEAFF; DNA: TGCGCCAGCAGCTTGGAGACAGGGAGGTTTGAAGCTTTCTTT
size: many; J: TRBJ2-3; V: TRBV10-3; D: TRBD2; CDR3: CATVVSGGATDTQYF; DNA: TGTGCCACGGTTGTTAGCGGGGGGGCCACAGATACGCAGTATTTT
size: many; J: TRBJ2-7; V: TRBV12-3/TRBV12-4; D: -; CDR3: CASSPRTVRHEQYF; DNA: TGTGCCAGCAGTCCCCGGACAGTAAGGCACGAGCAGTACTTC
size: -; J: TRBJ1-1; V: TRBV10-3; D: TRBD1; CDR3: CAIHGTGGKTEAFF; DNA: TGTGCCATCCATGGGACAGGGGGCAAGACTGAAGCTTTCTTT
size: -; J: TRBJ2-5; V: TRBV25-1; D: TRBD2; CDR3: CASSPGLAFDQYF; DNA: TGTGCCAGCAGTCCGGGACTAGCGTTCGACCAGTACTTC
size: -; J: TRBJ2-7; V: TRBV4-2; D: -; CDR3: CASSQSSTAQYEQYF; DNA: TGTGCCAGCAGCCAATCTTCCACGGCTCAGTACGAGCAGTACTTC
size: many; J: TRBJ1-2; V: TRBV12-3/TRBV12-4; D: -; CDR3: CASSLAARNYGYTF; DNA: TGTGCCAGCAGTTTAGCAGCCAGAAACTATGGCTACACCTTC
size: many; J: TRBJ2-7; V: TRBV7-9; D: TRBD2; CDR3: CASGGDTYEQYF; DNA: TGTGCCAGCGGGGGGGATACCTACGAGCAGTACTTC
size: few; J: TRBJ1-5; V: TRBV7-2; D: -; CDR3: CASSLGGWSQPQHF; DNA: TGTGCCAGCAGCTTAGGGGGGTGGTCTCAGCCCCAGCATTTT
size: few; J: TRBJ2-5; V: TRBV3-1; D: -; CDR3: CASSQVGGANQETQYF; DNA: TGTGCCAGCAGCCAGGTTGGGGGGGCCAACCAAGAGACCCAGTACTTC
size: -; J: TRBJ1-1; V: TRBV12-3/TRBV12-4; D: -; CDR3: CASSLRGVRGIERTEAFF; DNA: TGTGCCAGCAGTTTAAGGGGGGTTCGGGGGATTGAGCGCACTGAAGCTTTCTTT
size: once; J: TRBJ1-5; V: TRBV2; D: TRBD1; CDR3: CASSGRTGGWNQPQHF; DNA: TGTGCCAGCAGTGGAAGAACAGGGGGTTGGAATCAGCCCCAGCATTTT
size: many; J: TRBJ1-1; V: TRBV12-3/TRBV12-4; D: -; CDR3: CASSLRQDNTEAFF; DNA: TGTGCCAGCAGTTTAAGACAGGATAACACTGAAGCTTTCTTT
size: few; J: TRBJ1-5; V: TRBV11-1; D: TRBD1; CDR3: CASSQQDRGLREPQHF; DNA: TGTGCCAGCAGCCAACAGGACAGGGGGCTAAGAGAGCCCCAGCATTTT
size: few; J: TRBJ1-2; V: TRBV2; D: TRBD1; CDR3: CASSRDRGFNYGYTF; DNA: TGTGCCAGCTCGCGGGACAGGGGTTTTAACTATGGCTACACCTTC
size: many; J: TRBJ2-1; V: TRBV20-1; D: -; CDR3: CSAKFRGQFF; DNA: TGCAGTGCTAAATTTCGGGGGCAGTTCTTC
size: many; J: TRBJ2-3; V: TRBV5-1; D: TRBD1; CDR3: CASSLGTGWTDTQYF; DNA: TGCGCCAGCAGCTTGGGGACAGGGTGGACAGATACGCAGTATTTT
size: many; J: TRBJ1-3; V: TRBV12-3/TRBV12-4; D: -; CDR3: CASSLGARQATSPGYF; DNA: TGTGCCAGCAGTTTGGGGGCAAGACAGGCCACATCGCCAGGATATTTT
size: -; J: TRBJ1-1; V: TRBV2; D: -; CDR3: CASSDESLNTEAFF; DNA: TGTGCCAGCAGTGATGAGAGCCTGAACACTGAAGCTTTCTTT
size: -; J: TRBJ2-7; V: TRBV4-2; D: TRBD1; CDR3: CASSQDETGGYEQYF; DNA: TGTGCCAGCAGCCAAGATGAGACAGGGGGCTACGAGCAGTACTTC
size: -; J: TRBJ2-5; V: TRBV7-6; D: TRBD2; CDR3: CASSLVLAGARGKETQYF; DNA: TGTGCCAGCAGCTTAGTGCTAGCGGGAGCGAGGGGGAAAGAGACCCAGTACTTC
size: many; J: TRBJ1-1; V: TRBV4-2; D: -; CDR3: CASSQGQLNTEAFF; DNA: TGTGCCAGCAGCCAAGGACAGTTGAACACTGAAGCTTTCTTT
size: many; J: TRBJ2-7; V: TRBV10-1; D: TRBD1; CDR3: CASSGNPGQGAGEQYF; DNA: TGCGCCAGCAGCGGTAATCCGGGACAGGGAGCCGGGGAGCAGTACTTC
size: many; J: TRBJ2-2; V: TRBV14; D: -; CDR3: CASSQVLVAGELFF; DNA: TGTGCCAGCAGCCAGGTTCTTGTTGCAGGGGAGCTGTTTTTT
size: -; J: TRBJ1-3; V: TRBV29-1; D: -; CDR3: CSVETELSGNTIYF; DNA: TGCAGCGTCGAGACAGAGCTCTCTGGAAACACCATATATTTT
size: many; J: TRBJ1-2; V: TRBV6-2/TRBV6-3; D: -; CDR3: CASIRDAQNYGYTF; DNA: TGTGCCAGCATAAGAGACGCGCAGAACTATGGCTACACCTTC
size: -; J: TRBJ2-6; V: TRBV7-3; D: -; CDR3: CASSAGFAGANVLTF; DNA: TGTGCCAGCAGCGCCGGTTTCGCTGGGGCCAACGTCCTGACTTTC
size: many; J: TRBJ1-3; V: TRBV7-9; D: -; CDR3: CASSPSHTSGNTIYF; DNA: TGTGCCAGCAGCCCCTCCCATACCTCTGGAAACACCATATATTTT
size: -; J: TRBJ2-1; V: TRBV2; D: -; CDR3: CASLYNEQFF; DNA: TGTGCCAGCCTTTACAATGAGCAGTTCTTC
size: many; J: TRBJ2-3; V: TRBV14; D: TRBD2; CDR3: CASSQGSSGGLNTDTQYF; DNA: TGTGCCAGCAGCCAAGGCTCTAGCGGGGGCCTAAACACAGATACGCAGTATTTT
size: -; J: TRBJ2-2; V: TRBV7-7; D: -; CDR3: CASSLGTSGELFF; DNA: TGTGCTAGCAGTTTAGGGACCAGCGGGGAGCTGTTTTTT
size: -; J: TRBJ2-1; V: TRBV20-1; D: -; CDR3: CSARDRLYNERFF; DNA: TGCAGTGCTAGGGACAGACTATACAATGAGCGGTTCTTC
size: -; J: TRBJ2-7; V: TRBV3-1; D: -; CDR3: CASSQDLPPRDGHGYEQYF; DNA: TGTGCCAGCAGCCAAGATCTTCCCCCCCGGGACGGCCACGGTTACGAGCAGTACTTC
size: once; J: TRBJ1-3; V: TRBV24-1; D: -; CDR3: CATSVDVSSGNTIYF; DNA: TGTGCCACCAGTGTTGACGTATCCTCTGGAAACACCATATATTTT
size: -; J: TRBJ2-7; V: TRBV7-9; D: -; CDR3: CASSLALTTSSYEQYF; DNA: TGTGCCAGCAGCTTAGCGCTTACAACAAGCTCCTACGAGCAGTACTTC
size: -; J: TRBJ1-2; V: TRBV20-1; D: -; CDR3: CSATPFGMDYGYTF; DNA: TGCAGTGCTACCCCGTTTGGGATGGACTATGGCTACACCTTC
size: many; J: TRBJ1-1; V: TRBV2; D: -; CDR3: CASSEDRPEAFF; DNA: TGTGCCAGCAGTGAAGACAGGCCAGAAGCTTTCTTT
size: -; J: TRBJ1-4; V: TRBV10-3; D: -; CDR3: CASSEFGRMDKLFF; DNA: TGTGCCAGCAGTGAATTCGGCAGAATGGACAAACTGTTTTTT
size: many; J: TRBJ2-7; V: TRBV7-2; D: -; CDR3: CASSRGTQSSDEQYF; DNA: TGTGCCAGCAGCCGGGGGACCCAGTCGTCGGACGAGCAGTACTTC
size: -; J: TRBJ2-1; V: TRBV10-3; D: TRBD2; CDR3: CASSDRTSGGMMHNEQFF; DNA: TGTGCCAGCAGTGATAGGACTAGCGGGGGTATGATGCACAATGAGCAGTTCTTC